The sequence of this TCR beta chain was determined in a study of blood T cell repertoires in COVID-19. V shed 1 base and J 5 bases; nucleotides not matched to a gene: 0. The CDR3 sequence is 15 residues long. Germline V gene lookup returns CDR1 SGHRS and CDR2 YFSETQ. Clones were read by immunoSEQ multiplex PCR, and TCRdb kept only the in-frame ones, dropping some. This sample has under 250,000 clones; roughly 85% occur once, and the top ten carry roughly 2.6%. The sequenced material came from peripheral blood. This clonotype was obtained from a middle-aged woman with active or convalescent COVID-19. The gene calls are TRBV5-1 and TRBJ2-2; 12 bases align to TRBD2. CDR3 sequence (DNA): TGCGCCAGCAGCTTGACTAGCGGGAGGACCGGGGAGCTGTTTTTT. Translation gives CASSLTSGRTGELFF.